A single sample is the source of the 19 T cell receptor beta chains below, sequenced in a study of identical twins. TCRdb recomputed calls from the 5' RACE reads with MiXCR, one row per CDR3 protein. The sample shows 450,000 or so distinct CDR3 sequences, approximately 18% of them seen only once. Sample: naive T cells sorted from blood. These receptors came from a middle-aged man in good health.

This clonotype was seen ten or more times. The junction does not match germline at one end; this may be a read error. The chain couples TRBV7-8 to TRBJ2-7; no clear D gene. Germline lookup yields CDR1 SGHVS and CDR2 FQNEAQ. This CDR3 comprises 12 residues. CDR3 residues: CSSSLFWSEQYF. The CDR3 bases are TGTTCCAGCAGCTTATTTTGGAGCGAGCAGTACTTC. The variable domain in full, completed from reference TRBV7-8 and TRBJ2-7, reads GAGVSQSPRYKVAKRGQDVALRCDPISGHVSLFWYQQALGQGPEFLTYFQNEAQLDKSGLPSDRFFAERPEGSVSTLKIQRTQQEDSAVYLCSSSLFWSEQYFGPGTRLTVT.

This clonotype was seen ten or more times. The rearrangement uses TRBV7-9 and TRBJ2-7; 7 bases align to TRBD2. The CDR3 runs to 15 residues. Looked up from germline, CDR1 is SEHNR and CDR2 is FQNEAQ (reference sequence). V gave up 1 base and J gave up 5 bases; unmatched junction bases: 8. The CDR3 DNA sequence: TGTGCCAGCAGCTTAGTGGGCGGGAGACCCCACGAGCAGTACTTC. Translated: CASSLVGGRPHEQYF.

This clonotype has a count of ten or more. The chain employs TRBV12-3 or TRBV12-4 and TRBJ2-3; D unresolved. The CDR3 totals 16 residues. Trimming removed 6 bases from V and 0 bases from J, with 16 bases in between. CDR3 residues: CASSFGGVYSTDTQYF. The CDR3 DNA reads TGTGCCAGCAGCTTCGGTGGTGTTTATAGCACAGATACGCAGTATTTT.

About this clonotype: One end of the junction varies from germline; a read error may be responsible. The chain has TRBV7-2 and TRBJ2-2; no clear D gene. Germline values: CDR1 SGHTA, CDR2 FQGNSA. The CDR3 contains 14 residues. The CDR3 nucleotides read TGTGCCAGCAGTTTAGTGACGTACACCGGGGAGCTGTTTTTT. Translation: CASSLVTYTGELFF. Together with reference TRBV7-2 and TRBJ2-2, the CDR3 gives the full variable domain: GAGVSQSPSNKVTEKGKDVELRCDPISGHTALYWYRQSLGQGLEFLIYFQGNSAPDKSGLPSDRFSAERTGGSVSTLTIQRTQQEDSAVYLCASSLVTYTGELFFGEGSRLTVL.

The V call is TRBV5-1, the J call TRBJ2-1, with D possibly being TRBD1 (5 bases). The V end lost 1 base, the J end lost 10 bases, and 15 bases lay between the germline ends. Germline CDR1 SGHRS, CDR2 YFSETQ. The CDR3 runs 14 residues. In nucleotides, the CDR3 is TGCGCCAGCAGCTTGTATAACAGACAGAGAGAGCAGTTCTTC. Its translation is CASSLYNRQREQFF.

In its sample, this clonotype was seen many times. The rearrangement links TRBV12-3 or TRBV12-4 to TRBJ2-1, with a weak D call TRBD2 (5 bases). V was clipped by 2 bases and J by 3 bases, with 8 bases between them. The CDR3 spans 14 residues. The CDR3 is CASSLTRIYNEQFF. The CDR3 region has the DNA TGTGCCAGCAGTTTAACTAGAATCTACAATGAGCAGTTCTTC.

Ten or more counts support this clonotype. This chain's CDR3 is CASSSRSRYYEQYF. DNA for the CDR3: TGTGCCAGCAGCTCGAGGAGCAGATACTACGAGCAGTACTTC. The genes are TRBV7-2 and TRBJ2-7; D remains ambiguous. The CDR3 runs 14 residues. V lost 4 bases and J lost 3, with 13 bases in between. The germline V gene encodes CDR1 SGHTA and CDR2 FQGNSA.

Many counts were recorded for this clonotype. The CDR3 loop is CASSLDREGVYTF. The CDR3 DNA is TGTGCCAGCAGCTTAGACCGCGAGGGTGTCTACACCTTC. The gene calls are TRBV7-2 and TRBJ1-2, with no clear D. CDR1 is SGHTA and CDR2 is FQGNSA in the germline V gene. CDR3 length equals 13 residues. V was shortened by 1 base and J by 10 bases, with 13 bases between the two germline ends.

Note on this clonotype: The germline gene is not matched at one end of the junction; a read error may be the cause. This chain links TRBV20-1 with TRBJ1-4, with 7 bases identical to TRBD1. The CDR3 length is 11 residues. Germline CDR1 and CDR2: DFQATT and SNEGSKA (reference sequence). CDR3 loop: CSAREPPGQVF. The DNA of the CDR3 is TGCAGTGCTAGAGAGCCTCCAGGACAGGTTTTT.

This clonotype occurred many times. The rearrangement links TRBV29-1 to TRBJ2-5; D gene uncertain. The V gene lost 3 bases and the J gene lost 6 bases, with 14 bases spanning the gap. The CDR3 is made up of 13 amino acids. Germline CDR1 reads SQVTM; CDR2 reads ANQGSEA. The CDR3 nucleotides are TGCAGCGTTGAGTGGGTGGCAGGACAGACCCAGTACTTC. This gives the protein CSVEWVAGQTQYF.

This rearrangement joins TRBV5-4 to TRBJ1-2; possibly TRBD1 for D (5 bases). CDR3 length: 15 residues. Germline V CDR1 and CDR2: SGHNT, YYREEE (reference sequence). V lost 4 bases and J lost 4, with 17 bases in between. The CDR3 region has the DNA TGTGCCAGCAGCCAGCGGACTGGGGGGTCCTATGGCTACACCTTC. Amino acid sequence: CASSQRTGGSYGYTF.

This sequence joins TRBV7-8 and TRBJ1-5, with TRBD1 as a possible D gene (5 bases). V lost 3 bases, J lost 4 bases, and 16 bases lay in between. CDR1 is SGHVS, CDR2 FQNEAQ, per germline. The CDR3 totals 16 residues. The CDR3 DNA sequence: TGTGCCAGCAGCTTGTCATTTTGGGGGGAAAATCAGCCCCAGCATTTT. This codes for CASSLSFWGENQPQHF.

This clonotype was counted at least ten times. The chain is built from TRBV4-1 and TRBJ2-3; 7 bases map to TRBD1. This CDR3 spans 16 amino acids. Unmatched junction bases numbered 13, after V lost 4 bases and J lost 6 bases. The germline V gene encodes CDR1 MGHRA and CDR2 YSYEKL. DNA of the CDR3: TGCGCCAGCAGCCGTAGGGACAGAGATCCAAAGGATACGCAGTATTTT. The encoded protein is CASSRRDRDPKDTQYF.

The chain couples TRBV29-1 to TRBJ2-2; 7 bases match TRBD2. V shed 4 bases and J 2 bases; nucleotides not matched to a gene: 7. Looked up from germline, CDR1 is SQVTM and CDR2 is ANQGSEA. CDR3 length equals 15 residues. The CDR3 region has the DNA TGCAGCGTTGGGGCTAGCGGAGGAAACACCGGGGAGCTGTTTTTT. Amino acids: CSVGASGGNTGELFF.

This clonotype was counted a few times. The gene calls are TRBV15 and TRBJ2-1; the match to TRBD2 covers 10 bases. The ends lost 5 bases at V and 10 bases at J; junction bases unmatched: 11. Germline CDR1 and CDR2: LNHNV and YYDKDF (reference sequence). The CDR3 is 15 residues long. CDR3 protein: CATSQLAGPQGEQFF. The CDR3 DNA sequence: TGTGCCACCAGCCAACTAGCGGGACCCCAGGGGGAGCAGTTCTTC.

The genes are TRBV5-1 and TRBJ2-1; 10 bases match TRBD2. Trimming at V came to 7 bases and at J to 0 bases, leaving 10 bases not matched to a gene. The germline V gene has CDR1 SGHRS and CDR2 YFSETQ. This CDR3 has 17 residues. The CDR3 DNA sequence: TGCGCCAGCTGTGCCTCTAGCGGGGGTGGCTCCTACAATGAGCAGTTCTTC. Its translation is CASCASSGGGSYNEQFF.

Here the CDR3 reads CASRRGRREQYF. The CDR3 nucleotides are TGTGCCAGCAGACGTGGACGGCGCGAGCAGTACTTC. J is TRBJ2-7 and V is TRBV6-1; D is uncertain. The ends were cut back, 6 bases at V and 6 bases at J, with 12 bases in the middle. Germline assignment: CDR1 MNHNS and CDR2 SASEGT. The CDR3 length is 12 residues.

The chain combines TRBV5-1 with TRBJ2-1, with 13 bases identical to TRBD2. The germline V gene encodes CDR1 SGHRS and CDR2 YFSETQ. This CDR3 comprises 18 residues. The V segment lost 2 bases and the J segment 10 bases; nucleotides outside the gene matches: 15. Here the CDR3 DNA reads TGCGCCAGCAGCTTAGCAGGACTAGCGGGGGTTTTCACCCAGGAGCAGTTCTTC. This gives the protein CASSLAGLAGVFTQEQFF.

This CDR3 reads CASGPLARMEQYF. CDR3 nucleotide sequence: TGTGCCAGCGGCCCACTGGCCCGTATGGAGCAGTACTTC. The J gene is TRBJ2-7, the V gene TRBV27; D ambiguous. CDR1 is MNHEY and CDR2 is SMNVEV in the germline V gene (reference sequence). Trimming stripped 8 bases from V and 7 bases from J, with 18 bases between. The CDR3 contains 13 residues.